This T cell receptor beta chain emerged from a study of T cell responses to AZD1222 COVID-19 vaccine. General study points: Donors were chiefly white British, with a greater number of females, and clonal diversity was perhaps underestimated. Nearly half of spike-specific TCRs reportedly target unmutated variant regions. The number of AZD1222 recipients seropositive at baseline was only six. Spike was spanned by vaccine-associated CD4 TCRs, with dominance at 160-218 and 743-854.

Worth noting for this clone: Its specificity is not known.

Clones were sequenced by immunoSEQ multiplex PCR, and TCRdb holds only the in-frame ones, with some missing. The sample lists about 99,000 clones, approximately 90% occurring once. V was pared by 5 bases and J by 4 bases, with 18 bases between. The CDR3 runs 15 residues. Looked up from germline, CDR1 is SGHTA and CDR2 is FQGTGA. This chain connects TRBV7-3 to TRBJ2-7; the D gene is possibly TRBD2 (6 bases). The sequences come from peripheral blood, collected 28 days after the second AZD1222 dose. The receptor's source is an adult who received the AZD1222 COVID-19 vaccine. The chain's CDR3 is CASSPSGGLPYEQYF. CDR3 sequence (DNA): TGTGCCAGCAGCCCCTCCGGGGGTCTACCGTACGAGCAGTACTTC.